Described below is a single T cell receptor (beta chain) sequence and its context. Its antigen is undetermined. These data come from a study of OX40 agonist ivuxolimab in advanced cancers. At the level of the study: Two patients with cutaneous melanoma and one with hepatocellular carcinoma, three in total, showed partial responses. Study-level results: Among T cells, CD8+ cells averaged more expanded clones than CD4+ cells.

The germline CDR1 and CDR2 sequences are SGHNT and YYREEE (reference sequence). The CDR3 has 15 amino acids. The germline V and J ends were trimmed by 2 bases and 2 bases, with 11 bases remaining between them. Here immunoSEQ multiplex PCR was the method, and the copy in TCRdb shows in-frame clones only, minus some. The table has around 75,000 clones, about nine tenths seen once; the top ten hold less than 3%. At baseline, cycle 4 day 1, and cycle 7 day 1, blood was sampled. The chain employs TRBV5-4 and TRBJ1-5; D gene ambiguous. The material sequenced was CD4+ or CD8+ T cells sorted from blood, taken in a trial of the OX40 agonist ivuxolimab. The TCR originated in an adult with an advanced solid tumor such as melanoma, head and neck, liver or kidney cancer. The CDR3 DNA is TGTGCCAGCAGCTTTGGTAGTGGTCGCAATCAGCCCCAGCATTTT. Protein product: CASSFGSGRNQPQHF.